This passage covers 12 T cell receptor beta chains from one sample sequenced in a study of T-cell reconstitution after alpha-beta-depleted transplantation in children. Unique molecular identifiers were used to barcode this TCRbeta library. TCRdb reprocessed the PCR reads with MiXCR, giving one entry per CDR3 protein. The table lists 45,000 to 50,000 distinct CDR3 sequences, 40% to 65% of them singletons. The sequencing here drew on peripheral blood, taken before TCRalphabeta/CD19-depleted stem cell transplant. The receptors shown here come from a boy less than two years old with SCID, due to receive a stem cell transplant.

J is TRBJ2-5 and V is TRBV25-1, with D possibly called TRBD1 or TRBD2 (5 bases each). Germline CDR1 reads MGHDK; CDR2 reads SYGVNS. The CDR3 loop spans 13 amino acids. V was clipped by 5 bases and J by 5 bases, with 12 bases between them. CDR3 coding DNA: TGTGCCAGCAGTCACGGGGACGGTGAGACCCAGTACTTC. Protein sequence: CASSHGDGETQYF.

The chain combines TRBV20-1 with TRBJ2-1; D remains unclear. The CDR3 length is 13 residues. The V end lost 4 bases, the J end lost 7 bases, and 14 bases lay between the germline ends. Per the germline V gene, CDR1 is DFQATT and CDR2 is SNEGSKA (reference sequence). The CDR3 DNA sequence: TGCAGTGCTACCCCGCTGGTAGGGAATGAGCAGTTCTTC. It specifies CSATPLVGNEQFF.

The V gene is TRBV12-2, the J gene TRBJ2-3; the tabulated D call, TRBD2, remains unverified against the DNA. TRBV12-2 is a recognized pseudogene. CDR3 length: 14 amino acids. CDR3 protein: CAGIKRGGTDTQYF. The CDR3 nucleotides are TGTGCAGGAATCAAGCGGGGGGGCACAGATACGCAGTATTTT.

V usage is TRBV6-5 and J usage is TRBJ1-1; D not certain. The V gene's germline CDR1 is MNHEY and CDR2 SVGAGI. The V end lost 2 bases, the J end lost 1 base, and 5 bases lay between the germline ends. There are 13 residues in the CDR3. The CDR3 DNA reads TGTGCCAGCAGTTACGGCCCGAACACTGAAGCTTTCTTT. It translates to CASSYGPNTEAFF.

The rearrangement uses TRBV20-1 and TRBJ2-7; D not certain. The CDR3 sequence is 14 residues long. The V end was cut by 0 bases, the J end by 0 bases, with 9 bases between. The germline V gene encodes CDR1 DFQATT and CDR2 SNEGSKA (reference sequence). In DNA, the CDR3 is TGCAGTGCTAGAGATATACCAAGCTCCTACGAGCAGTACTTC. It encodes CSARDIPSSYEQYF.

This clonotype was observed a handful of times. The rearrangement joins TRBV19 to TRBJ1-4, with 8 bases matching TRBD1. After removal of 4 bases from V and 13 bases from J, the junction contained 20 bases not matched to a gene. CDR1 and CDR2 from the germline V gene are LNHDA and SQIVND (reference sequence). The CDR3 spans 17 residues. The CDR3 DNA follows: TGTGCCAGTAGTACCTTTAGTACAGGGGGAAACGCCGCGGGACTGTTTTTT. As protein: CASSTFSTGGNAAGLFF.

This clonotype showed up just a few times. The chain recombines TRBV20-1 with TRBJ2-7; D gene unclear. Germline V CDR1 and CDR2: DFQATT, SNEGSKA (reference sequence). Between the trimmed V and J ends, which lost 1 base and 4 bases, there was a span of 8 bases. This CDR3 has 12 residues. The CDR3 loop reads CSARVKIYEQYF. CDR3 coding DNA: TGCAGTGCTAGAGTCAAGATTTACGAGCAGTACTTC.

This clonotype has only one observation. The chain links TRBV4-2 to TRBJ2-7; D remains unclear. The CDR3 runs 16 residues. The V end was cut by 0 bases, the J end by 2 bases, with 14 bases between. CDR1 is LGHNA and CDR2 is YNFKEQ in the germline V gene. CDR3 region: CASSQDRQAGTYEQYF. The CDR3 DNA reads TGTGCCAGCAGCCAAGATCGGCAGGCCGGCACCTACGAGCAGTACTTC.

The V gene is TRBV20-1, the J gene TRBJ2-3; D tentatively reads TRBD1 or TRBD2 (6 bases each). Germline CDR1 reads DFQATT; CDR2 reads SNEGSKA (reference sequence). The V end was cut by 6 bases, the J end by 5 bases, with 18 bases between. CDR3 length equals 14 residues. CDR3 in DNA: TGCAGTGCCCACGGGGGCCACCAGCTAGATACGCAGTATTTT. This gives the protein CSAHGGHQLDTQYF.

This clonotype has a handful of counts. V gene TRBV5-6 combines with J gene TRBJ2-3; TRBD2 might be the D (5 bases). V dropped 1 base and J dropped 4 bases, with 13 bases sitting between them. This CDR3 has 15 amino acids. The germline V gene has CDR1 SGHDT and CDR2 YYEEEE. The DNA for the CDR3 is TGTGCCAGCAGCTTGAAGGCGGGTGAAGCAGATACGCAGTATTTT. It translates to CASSLKAGEADTQYF.

This clonotype was seen a few times. This chain connects TRBV7-8 to TRBJ2-7; D is undetermined. The V gene lost 5 bases and the J gene lost 6 bases, with 11 bases spanning the gap. This CDR3 region has 12 residues. CDR1 is SGHVS, CDR2 FQNEAQ, per germline. CDR3 loop: CASSGAIAEQYF. Here the CDR3 DNA reads TGTGCCAGCAGCGGCGCAATAGCCGAGCAGTACTTC.

The rearrangement uses TRBV6-5 and TRBJ2-2, with TRBD2 matching over 10 bases. The V gene's germline CDR1 is MNHEY and CDR2 SVGAGI. J lost 3 bases, V lost 4 bases, and 5 bases had no gene match. The CDR3 runs to 16 residues. In nucleotides, the CDR3 is TGTGCCAGCAGTTCCGGACTAGCGGACTACACCGGGGAGCTGTTTTTT. It specifies CASSSGLADYTGELFF.